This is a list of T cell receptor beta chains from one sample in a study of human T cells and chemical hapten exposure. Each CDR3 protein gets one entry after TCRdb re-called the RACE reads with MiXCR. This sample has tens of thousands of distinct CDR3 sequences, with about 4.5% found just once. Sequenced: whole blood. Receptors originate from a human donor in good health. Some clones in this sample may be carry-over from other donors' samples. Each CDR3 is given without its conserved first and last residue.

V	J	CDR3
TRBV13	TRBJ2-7	ASSMALAGGEQY
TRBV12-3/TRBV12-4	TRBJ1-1	ASSLDGTQGRIEAF
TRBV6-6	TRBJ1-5	ASRAPIGVEAQPQH
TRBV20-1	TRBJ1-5	SALGQDLWQPQH
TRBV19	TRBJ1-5	ASSILTGGRQPQH
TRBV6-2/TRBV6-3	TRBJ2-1	ASSSLAGGDEQF
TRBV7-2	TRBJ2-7	ASSSYRTGPGRTLGEQY
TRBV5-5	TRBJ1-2	ASSPIPLISYGYT
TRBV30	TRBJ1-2	AWSLALTWGYT
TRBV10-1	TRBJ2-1	ASSVRQGGSYNEQF
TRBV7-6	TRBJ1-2	ASSLNVGTYGYT
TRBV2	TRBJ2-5	ASTRETQY
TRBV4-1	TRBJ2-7	ASSRGTSYYEQY
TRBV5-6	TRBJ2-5	ASSYVQGAGETQY
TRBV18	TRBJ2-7	ASSPGQGAWNEQY
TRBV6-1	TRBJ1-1	ASMREQWTEAF
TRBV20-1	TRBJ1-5	SARSQQWGQPQH
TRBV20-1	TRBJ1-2	SATRQGFSYGYT
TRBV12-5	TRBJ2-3	ASGLARDTQY
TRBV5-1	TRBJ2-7	ASRFGGTSETNEQY
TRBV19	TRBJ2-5	ASSILAGGPRETQY
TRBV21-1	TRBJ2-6	ASSKVGDFPEGANVLT
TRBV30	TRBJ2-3	AWSAGDTQY
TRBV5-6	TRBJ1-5	ASSLGRGGVGNQPQH
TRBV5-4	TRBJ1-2	ASSLDRGQGYT
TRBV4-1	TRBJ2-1	ASSLGQGGEQF
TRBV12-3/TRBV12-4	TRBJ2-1	ASSFPSGSSYNEQF
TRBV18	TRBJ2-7	ASSPSEYEQY
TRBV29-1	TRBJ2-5	SVRQAQETQY
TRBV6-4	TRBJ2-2	ASSDSETGELF
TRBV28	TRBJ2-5	ASSLLARVETQY
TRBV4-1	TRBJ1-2	ASSQPRQGQLYGYT
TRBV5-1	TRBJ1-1	ASSSVVQGAAEAF
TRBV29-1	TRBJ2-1	SLRFGTSYNEQF
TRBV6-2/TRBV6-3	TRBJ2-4	ASSYGGGIQY
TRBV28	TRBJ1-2	ASSSTGAPGHGYT
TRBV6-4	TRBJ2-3	ASSDSGQGPPDTQY
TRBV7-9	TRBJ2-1	ASQARQDLRSLSYNEQF
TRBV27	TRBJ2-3	ASTTGGAGGRTDTQY
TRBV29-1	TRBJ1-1	SVEGPGAF
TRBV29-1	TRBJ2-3	SVESRPNPTDTQY
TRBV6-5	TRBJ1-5	ASSYRRGGRNQPQH